The text below deals with one T cell receptor beta chain. No antigen is known for it. The CDR3 contains 15 residues. The germline gives CDR1 LGHDT, CDR2 YNNKEL (reference sequence). V lost 3 bases to trimming and J lost 0 bases, with 12 bases between them. The sample originates from a study of T cell responses to AZD1222 COVID-19 vaccine. Study results and limitations: Increased Spike-specific TCR breadth and depth were observed after two AZD1222 doses.

Some clones are missing from TCRdb's copy, which holds only in-frame ones; the method was immunoSEQ multiplex PCR. This sample yields under 100,000 clones, of which approximately 83% are seen a single time; roughly 7.9% belongs to the top ten. The rearrangement joins TRBV3-1 (or the pseudogene TRBV3-2) to TRBJ2-7; D is uncertain. Sequenced here: peripheral blood, sampled on day 0 of AZD1222 vaccination. The receptor was derived from an adult in good health. The CDR3: CASSHPGRSSYEQYF. The CDR3 DNA sequence: TGTGCCAGCAGCCACCCCGGGCGGAGCTCCTACGAGCAGTACTTC.